This TCR beta chain appears in the sequencing data of a study of cytomegalovirus exposure and HLA in healthy donors. The study's findings and limits: Previous analysis showed most TCR beta V segments were productive about 90% or about 30% of the time. An assumption of roughly uniform sequencing depth across donors underlay the presence/absence analyses. As was reported, the HLA-A and HLA-B alleles of most subjects were accurately predicted from TCR beta sequences.

Every donor was a healthy person donating bone marrow. Germline V gene lookup returns CDR1 SEHNR and CDR2 FQNEAQ (reference sequence). The V and J ends lost 5 bases and 2 bases, in that order; junction bases with no gene match: 7. CDR3 length: 15 amino acids. This clone was detected only once. What it binds is unknown. 60 Vbeta and 13 Jbeta primers were used in PCR. Profiling relied on immunoSEQ multiplex PCR, and the TCRdb table lists in-frame clones only, not all of them. The repertoire has around 150,000 clones, approximately 70% of them found once; the top ten carry roughly 7.1%. V is TRBV7-9 and J is TRBJ2-7, with 9 bases identical to TRBD1. This sequence originates from a man aged 35 to 55 in good health and CMV-seropositive. Sequenced input: PBMCs. CDR3 protein: CASSPFRDRAYEQYF. Written as DNA, the CDR3 is TGTGCCAGCAGCCCTTTCCGGGACAGGGCCTACGAGCAGTACTTC.